The 5 T cell receptor beta chains reported below all come from one sample, sequenced in a study of blood T cells in healthy people across ages. For the second PCR, which ran for about 6 to 12 cycles, a sample-barcoded 5' primer and a J-beta primer mix were used. One entry per CDR3 protein results from TCRdb running MiXCR on the 5' RACE reads. This table has about 970,000 distinct CDR3 sequences, roughly 51% appearing once. Sample: blood. Receptor source: a woman aged 55-69 years in good health.

This chain connects TRBV28 to TRBJ1-2; weak D call: TRBD1 (6 bases). V gave up 8 bases and J gave up 1 base, with 11 bases separating them. The CDR3 has 13 residues. Per the germline V gene, CDR1 is MDHEN and CDR2 is SYDVKM. Written as DNA, the CDR3 is TGTGCCAGCCGAACAGGGAATAACTATGGCTACACCTTC. As protein: CASRTGNNYGYTF.

The chain recombines TRBV4-1 with TRBJ2-7, with D perhaps TRBD2 (5 bases). Trimming removed 0 bases from V and 2 bases from J, with 8 bases in between. Germline CDR1 and CDR2: MGHRA and YSYEKL. CDR3 size: 14 residues. The CDR3 region has the DNA TGCGCCAGCAGCCAAGACTACGGGACCTACGAGCAGTACTTC. This sequence encodes CASSQDYGTYEQYF.

This sequence joins TRBV5-5 and TRBJ2-3, with D perhaps matching TRBD2 (6 bases). The CDR3 covers 16 residues. V dropped 4 bases and J dropped 0 bases, with 15 bases sitting between them. Germline CDR1 and CDR2: SGHKS and YYEKEE (reference sequence). The CDR3 is CASSKTSGLSTDTQYF. DNA for the CDR3: TGTGCCAGCAGCAAAACCTCGGGACTCAGCACAGATACGCAGTATTTT.

The table lists this clonotype with many counts. This chain uses TRBV6-2 or TRBV6-3 with TRBJ2-7; D is ambiguous. The CDR3 totals 12 residues. Germline values: CDR1 MNHEY, CDR2 SVGEGT. V lost 3 bases to trimming and J lost 4 bases, with 7 bases between them. CDR3 loop: CASSYGYYEQYF. CDR3 sequence (DNA): TGTGCCAGCAGTTATGGTTATTACGAGCAGTACTTC.

The sample holds a few counts of this clonotype. This chain connects TRBV12-3 or TRBV12-4 to TRBJ1-4; D is undetermined. The ends were cut back, 8 bases at V and 10 bases at J, with 17 bases in the middle. The CDR3 has 13 amino acids. The CDR3 protein is CASAFEPGGKLFF. CDR3 coding DNA: TGTGCCAGCGCGTTCGAGCCGGGCGGAAAACTGTTTTTT.